This TCR beta chain stems from a study of control samples from healthy donors and cancer patients (TCRdb year 2020). To prepare the library, the immunoSEQ multiplex PCR assay was applied. TCRdb holds this immuneACCESS table with in-frame rearrangements only. Some clones are missing; in checked studies, unresolved V genes explain under half, and the rest has no known cause. Counted in this sample were tens of thousands of clones; 92% of them appeared once. The ten largest make up about 1.7% of the sample. As regards this clone: What this receptor recognizes is not known. There are no base qualities to consult, and no much larger clone falls within one base.

From a lookup of the germline V gene, CDR1 and CDR2 are SGHDT and YYEEEE. Here V drops 0 bases and J drops 6 bases, and the junction holds 5 bases not matched to any gene. Its CDR3 holds 15 amino acids, cysteine through phenylalanine. Of all the DNA, just the CDR3 is kept, 45 bases in frame from base 1. The chain employs TRBV5-6 and TRBJ2-7, with 11 bases matching TRBD2. Sequenced: PBMCs. The clonotype was recovered from a man aged 40-49 years with colorectal cancer. The nucleotides read TGTGCCAGCAGCTTGGTGTTAGCGGGAGGGGCCGAGCAGTACTTC. This gives the protein CASSLVLAGGAEQYF. Extended through the reference TRBV5-6 and TRBJ2-7 proteins, this CDR3 yields the full variable domain: DAGVTQSPTHLIKTRGQQVTLRCSPKSGHDTVSWYQQALGQGPQFIFQYYEEEERQRGNFPDRFSGHQFPNYSSELNVNALLLGDSALYLCASSLVLAGGAEQYFGPGTRLTVT.